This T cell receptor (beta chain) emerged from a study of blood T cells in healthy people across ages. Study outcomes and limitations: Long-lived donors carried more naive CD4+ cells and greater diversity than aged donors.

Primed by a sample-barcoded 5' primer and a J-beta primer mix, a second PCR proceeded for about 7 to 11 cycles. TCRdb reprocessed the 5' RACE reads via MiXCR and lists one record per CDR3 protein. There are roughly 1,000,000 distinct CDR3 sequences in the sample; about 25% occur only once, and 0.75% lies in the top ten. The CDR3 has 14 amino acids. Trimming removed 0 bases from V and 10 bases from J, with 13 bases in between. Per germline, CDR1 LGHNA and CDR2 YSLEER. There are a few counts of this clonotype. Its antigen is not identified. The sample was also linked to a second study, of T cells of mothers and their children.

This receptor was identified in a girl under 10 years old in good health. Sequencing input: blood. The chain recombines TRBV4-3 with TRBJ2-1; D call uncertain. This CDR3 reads CASSQDLGPREQFF. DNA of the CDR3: TGCGCCAGCAGCCAAGACCTAGGCCCACGGGAGCAGTTCTTC.